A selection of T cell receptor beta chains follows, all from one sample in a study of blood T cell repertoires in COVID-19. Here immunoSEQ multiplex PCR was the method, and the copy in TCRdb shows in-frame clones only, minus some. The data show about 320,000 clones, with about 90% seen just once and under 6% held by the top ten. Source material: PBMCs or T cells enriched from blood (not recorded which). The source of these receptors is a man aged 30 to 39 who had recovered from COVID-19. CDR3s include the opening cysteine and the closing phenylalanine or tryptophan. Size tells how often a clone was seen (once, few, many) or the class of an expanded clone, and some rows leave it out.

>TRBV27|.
CASSRGTEAFF
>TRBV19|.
CASPTTEAFF
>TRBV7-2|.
CASSLGWDRVDIQYF
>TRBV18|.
CASSPRRGNEKLFF
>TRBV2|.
CASKRSDNIGYGYTF
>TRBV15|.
CATSRGDRSGNTIYF
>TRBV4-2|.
CASNPGSQNSYEQYF
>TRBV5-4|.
CASSQTQELLYGYTF
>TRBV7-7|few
CASGVAGGRTGELFF
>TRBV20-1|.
CSASERGPYYEQYF
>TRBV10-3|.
CAISEPEGQVRGEQYF
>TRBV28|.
CGSNGNTPATNEKLFF
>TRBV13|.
CASSLDPTGGPYEQYF
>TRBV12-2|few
CASRSRRTGSAAIGNQPQHF
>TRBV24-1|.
CATSDFGQGYNEQFF
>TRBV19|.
CASSRRDRLAKNIQYF
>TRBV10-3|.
CAISERGQGSGYTF
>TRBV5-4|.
CASSLAQIRTGSVLYLGQYF
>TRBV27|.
CASSLSTGNEKLFF
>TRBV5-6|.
CASSFSGQGETALHF
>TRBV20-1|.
CSASPGQEETQYF
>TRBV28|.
CASSLTSGLREKLFF
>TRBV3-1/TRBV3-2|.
CASSQGTGGNQPQHF
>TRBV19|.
CASSPRTETNEQFF
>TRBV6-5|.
CASSNGDFYEQYF
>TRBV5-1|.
CASQAGGPYETQYF
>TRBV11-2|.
CASSPPLRGTIYF
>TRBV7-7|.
CNTFRGGEQYF
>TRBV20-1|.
CSASLSGFPNQPQHF
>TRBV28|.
CASRDLAGRPDTQYF